These 9 T cell receptor beta chains were all obtained from the same sample, sequenced in a study of T cells after yellow fever vaccination. TCRdb recomputed calls from the 5' RACE reads with MiXCR, one row per CDR3 protein. The sample shows fewer than 400,000 distinct CDR3 sequences, more than 5.5% of them seen only once. The sequenced sample was PBMCs, obtained 5 days after the yellow fever booster vaccination. The receptors shown here come from a man aged 25-40 years who received the YFV17D yellow fever vaccine.

The J gene is TRBJ2-1, the V gene TRBV9; TRBD1 matches at 7 bases. Looked up from germline, CDR1 is SGDLS and CDR2 is YYNGEE. CDR3 size: 19 residues. V lost 3 bases to trimming and J lost 4 bases; unmatched junction nucleotides: 19. The CDR3 DNA reads TGTGCCAGCAGCGGGAGAACCCACACCGGGACAGAGACTTACAATGAGCAGTTCTTC. This translates into CASSGRTHTGTETYNEQFF.

A few counts support this clonotype. This chain joins TRBV7-2 and TRBJ2-7; tentative D call: TRBD2 (6 bases). CDR3 size: 16 residues. Germline-derived CDR1 and CDR2 are SGHTA and FQGNSA. Deletions cut 1 base from V and 2 bases from J, with 15 bases between. This CDR3 is CASSLGGGTSPYEQYF. Here the CDR3 DNA reads TGTGCCAGCAGCTTAGGGGGCGGGACCTCCCCCTACGAGCAGTACTTC.

CDR3 coding DNA: TGTGCCAGCAGTCCAGCCGGGACAAATAACTACGAGCAGTACTTC. It encodes CASSPAGTNNYEQYF. The gene calls are TRBV28 and TRBJ2-7; D is perhaps TRBD1 (6 bases). V gave up 5 bases and J gave up 3 bases, with 17 bases separating them. CDR1 is MDHEN, CDR2 SYDVKM, per germline. The CDR3 loop spans 15 amino acids.

This clonotype was seen a handful of times. The chain carries TRBV4-3 and TRBJ2-1, with TRBD2 matching 9 bases. J was trimmed by 5 bases and V by 4 bases; bases with no gene match: 9. The CDR3 is made up of 16 amino acids. Germline lookup yields CDR1 LGHNA and CDR2 YSLEER. CDR3 nucleotide sequence: TGCGCCAGCAGCCGCAGGGGTCTAGCGGGAAACAATGAGCAGTTCTTC. Encoded protein: CASSRRGLAGNNEQFF.

This clonotype was detected many times. This rearrangement joins TRBV5-1 to TRBJ2-1, with a tentative D call TRBD1 (6 bases). This CDR3 is 16 amino acids long. CDR1 is SGHRS and CDR2 is YFSETQ in the germline V gene. Trimming took off 2 bases at V and 1 base at J, with 13 bases between the two ends. The CDR3 is CASSLLQGISYNEQFF. Written as DNA, the CDR3 is TGCGCCAGCAGCTTACTACAGGGAATTTCCTACAATGAGCAGTTCTTC.

This clonotype was seen repeatedly, ten times or more. The chain carries TRBV18 and TRBJ2-3, with D tentatively TRBD1 (5 bases). Germline values: CDR1 KGHSH, CDR2 LQKENI. Deletions cut 5 bases from V and 4 bases from J, with 10 bases between. The CDR3 runs to 13 residues. For the CDR3, the DNA is TGTGCCAGCTCAGTTGACAGTTCAGATACGCAGTATTTT. Protein sequence: CASSVDSSDTQYF.

V gene TRBV5-4 combines with J gene TRBJ2-7; D ambiguous. CDR3 length equals 15 residues. V shed 3 bases and J shed 0 bases, with 13 bases lying between them. Germline V gene lookup returns CDR1 SGHNT and CDR2 YYREEE (reference sequence). The CDR3 loop reads CASSSAGSFSYEQYF. For the CDR3, the DNA is TGTGCCAGCAGCTCGGCAGGAAGTTTCTCCTACGAGCAGTACTTC.

This clonotype was counted ten times or more. This CDR3 is CASIRTSGSMYEQYF. For the CDR3, the DNA is TGTGCCAGCATACGGACTAGCGGGAGTATGTACGAGCAGTACTTC. The V and J genes are TRBV6-5 and TRBJ2-7; 13 bases match TRBD2. Germline V lookup: CDR1 MNHEY, CDR2 SVGAGI. V was pared by 7 bases and J by 4 bases, with 7 bases of the junction left unmatched. This CDR3 is built from 15 residues.

CDR3 in DNA: TGTGCCAGCAGCCCAAGCAAGCGGGAGGATACGCAGTATTTT. Translated: CASSPSKREDTQYF. The gene calls are TRBV4-2 and TRBJ2-3, with 8 bases identical to TRBD2. Germline trimming cut 4 bases from V and 6 bases from J; bases unmatched to any gene: 6. CDR1 is LGHNA, CDR2 YNFKEQ, per germline. The CDR3 length is 14 residues.